This T cell receptor (beta chain) appears in the sequencing data of a study of blood T cells in healthy people across ages. Study-level findings and limits: The recorded TCR beta diversity per million T cells decreased in a roughly linear manner with age. It was held that diversity estimates obtained from one million T cells represented underestimates.

Of note for this clonotype: Its antigen is still unknown.

The germline V and J ends were trimmed by 5 bases and 0 bases, with 14 bases remaining between them. Germline V gives CDR1 SEHNR, CDR2 FQNEAQ (reference sequence). This CDR3 contains 16 residues. Next came a second PCR, run for about 7 to 12 cycles, which used a sample-barcoded 5' primer along with a J-beta primer mix. TCRdb passed the 5' RACE reads through MiXCR, listing each CDR3 protein once. Of almost 1 million distinct CDR3 sequences listed, roughly 51% are singletons. Total RNA amounts of at least 6 micrograms were extracted per sample. Input material: blood. The TCR comes from a woman aged 55-69 years in good health. This rearrangement joins TRBV7-9 to TRBJ1-5; TRBD1 is a possible D gene (5 bases). The CDR3 region is CASSQGVDDSNQPQHF. The CDR3 coding sequence is TGTGCCAGCAGCCAAGGGGTCGATGATAGCAATCAGCCCCAGCATTTT.